The entry below gives a single TCR beta chain sequence along with its context. Its antigen specificity is not known. One base away there is no much larger clone; base qualities are not given. These data originate in a study of memory CD4+ T cells and cytomegalovirus serostatus (dated by TCRdb to between 2018 and 2021). Turning to the overall study: A total of about 33 healthy Belgian adults, of whom 9 were CMV seropositive and some 24 were CMV seronegative, were included in the cohort. CD4+ memory TCRbeta repertoires of a Belgian cohort with known cytomegalovirus serostatus were sequenced in order to replicate a published TCR-based CMV serostatus classifier. Study-wide findings and limitations: For CMV serostatus prediction, a median bootstrapped AUC of 0.95 was reached with the original framework, and a median bootstrapped AUC of about 0.9 was reached with a US-trained random forest. On the Belgian cohort, the classifier based on the original framework reached a median bootstrapped AUC of 0.95, with a 95% CI of 0.76-1.00. Unlike the original study, which covered naive and memory CD4+ and CD8+ populations, the Belgian study sequenced only CD4+CD45RO+ memory cells. Of 164 previously reported CMV-associated TCRbeta sequences, some 73 appeared in the CD4+ memory repertoires, each in one to five individuals. The results were interpreted as suggesting that the CMV-associated TCR signature is largely present in the CD4+ memory repertoire.

The Quick-DNA Microprep Kit was used to extract genomic DNA from the sorted cells. Amplification of TCRbeta DNA was done with the immunoSEQ hsTCRbeta kit, following the protocol from the manufacturer. An Illumina MiSeq instrument was used to sequence the TCRbeta libraries. Turning to the authors' computational methods: After out-of-frame sequences were removed, under 2.5 million distinct TCRbeta sequences remained, averaging around 67,000 per individual. Each individual was scored by the count of 150 to 200 previously reported CMV-associated TCRbeta sequences and the total productive distinct TCRbeta count. A beta-binomial model was reimplemented in Python, and random forests from scikit-learn, run with default parameters, were trained on data from the US cohort. On the Belgian cohort, classifier performance was reported as the median AUC, along with percentile confidence intervals, across 10,000 bootstrap iterations. TCRdb limited this immuneACCESS table to in-frame rearrangements with V and J called. A share of clones is missing; checked studies link under half to unresolved V genes, and the rest is unexplained. The V and J calls and clone size come from that table; D and trimming were worked out from the DNA. Across this sample there are some 60,000 clones, with roughly 77% seen only once. The biggest ten clones account for roughly 1% of the sample.

Looking up the germline V gene yields CDR1 SGHVS and CDR2 FQNEAQ. The germline ends are 24 bases apart after V is trimmed by 8 bases and J by 7 bases. From the cysteine through the phenylalanine, the CDR3 covers 15 amino acids. Only the CDR3 DNA stays, 45 bases, in frame from base 1. Single viable CD3+CD4+CD8-CD45RO+ cells were sorted as memory CD4+ T cells on a FACSAria II. CMV serostatus was determined using a Roche Elecsys assay that detects serum IgG against CMV pp150, pp28, p38 and p52. After the samples were thawed, total CD4+ T cells were enriched through positive selection using CD4 magnetic microbeads. The samples came from a separate study whose specific focus was interrogating the CD4+ T cell memory repertoire. Peripheral blood mononuclear cells were isolated and cryopreserved according to standard operating procedures, and serum was stored at -80 degrees C. Staining used CD3-PerCP (BW264/56), CD4-APC (RPA-T4), CD45RO-PE (UCHT1) and CD8-Pacific Orange (3B5) antibodies, with Sytox blue excluding non-viable cells.

Material: memory CD4+ T cells from blood. This clonotype was sampled from an adult in good health and CMV-seronegative. This receptor chain uses TRBV7-8 and TRBJ2-7; the D gene assignment is ambiguous. The DNA sequence is given as TGTGCCAGCTACGAAACCAGAGAACCCAACTCAGAGCAGTACTTC. Translated, this is CASYETREPNSEQYF.